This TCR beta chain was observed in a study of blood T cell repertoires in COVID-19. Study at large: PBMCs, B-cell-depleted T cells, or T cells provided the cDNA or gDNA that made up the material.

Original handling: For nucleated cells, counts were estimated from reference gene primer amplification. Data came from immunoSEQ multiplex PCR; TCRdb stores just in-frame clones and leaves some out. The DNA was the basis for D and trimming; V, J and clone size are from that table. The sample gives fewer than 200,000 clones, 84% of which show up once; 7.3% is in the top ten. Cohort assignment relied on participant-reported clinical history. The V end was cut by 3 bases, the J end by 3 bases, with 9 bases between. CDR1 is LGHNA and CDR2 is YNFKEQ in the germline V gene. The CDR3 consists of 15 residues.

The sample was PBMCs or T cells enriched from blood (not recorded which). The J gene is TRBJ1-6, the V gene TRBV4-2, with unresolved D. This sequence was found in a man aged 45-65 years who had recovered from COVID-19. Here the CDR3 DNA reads TGTGCCAGCAGCCAGCCAGGTCTCTATAATTCACCCCTCCACTTT. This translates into CASSQPGLYNSPLHF.